The clone carrying this TCR beta chain occurred a few times. The data are from a study of PD-L1 blockade in urothelial cancer. Whole-study context: Of prior chemotherapy regimens, patients had received between 0 and 3. Analyzed time points were 3 weeks (second dose) and 6 weeks after therapy began. Per blood sample, T cells had a median of 141,255.

CDR3 length: 14 amino acids. Germline trimming cut 2 bases from V and 1 base from J; bases unmatched to any gene: 0. Looked up from germline, CDR1 is SGHNT and CDR2 is YYREEE (reference sequence). The method was immunoSEQ multiplex PCR; TCRdb's version includes in-frame clones alone and lacks a portion of them. The table lists about 43,000 clones, approximately 83% of them singletons. Stated time point: peripheral blood 6 weeks after treatment start. The sequence was collected from a man aged 55 to 70 with urothelial cancer. This sample comprised PBMCs, obtained around atezolizumab (anti-PD-L1) treatment. The chain joins TRBV5-4 to TRBJ1-5, with 7 bases matching TRBD1. CDR3 protein: CASSLQGSNQPQHF. CDR3 bases: TGTGCCAGCAGCTTACAGGGGAGCAATCAGCCCCAGCATTTT.